These T cell receptor beta chains were read from a single sample in a study of blood T cell repertoires in COVID-19. Libraries were prepared by immunoSEQ multiplex PCR; TCRdb keeps only in-frame clonotypes and omits some of them. Of roughly 300,000 clones listed, about 82% are singletons. The sequenced sample consisted of peripheral blood. These receptors were collected from a woman between 50 and 59 years old with acute or convalescent COVID-19. Both conserved end residues are part of each CDR3.

v_call: TRBV4-1
j_call: TRBJ1-2
cdr3_aa: CASSQEHRSYGYTF

v_call: TRBV9
j_call: TRBJ2-2
cdr3_aa: CASSKGGPRELFF

v_call: TRBV27
j_call: TRBJ2-7
cdr3_aa: CASSAYGQAYEQYF

v_call: TRBV21-1
j_call: TRBJ1-1
cdr3_aa: CASSPPGQTWNTEAFF

v_call: TRBV10-3
j_call: TRBJ1-5
cdr3_aa: CAISEGGFSNQPQHF

v_call: TRBV6-2/TRBV6-3
j_call: TRBJ2-7
cdr3_aa: CASSYGPSDAYEQYF

v_call: TRBV29-1
j_call: TRBJ1-1
cdr3_aa: CSVGGQGGTEAFF

v_call: TRBV9
j_call: TRBJ2-2
cdr3_aa: CASSVDPRYTGELFF

v_call: TRBV29-1
j_call: TRBJ1-4
cdr3_aa: CSAGDRAQEKLFF

v_call: TRBV11-2
j_call: TRBJ2-7
cdr3_aa: CASSTGQGFYEQYF

v_call: TRBV6-2/TRBV6-3
j_call: TRBJ1-2
cdr3_aa: CASSYSGGLNGYTF

v_call: TRBV7-2
j_call: TRBJ2-7
cdr3_aa: CASSISTSGRAEQYF

v_call: TRBV29-1
j_call: TRBJ2-1
cdr3_aa: CSVPNPGVSYNEQFF

v_call: TRBV11-2
j_call: TRBJ1-2
cdr3_aa: CASSLDTEAYYGYTF

v_call: TRBV5-1
j_call: TRBJ2-2
cdr3_aa: CASSYGTSGNTGELFF

v_call: TRBV30
j_call: TRBJ2-3
cdr3_aa: CAWSAQGAGLTDTQYF

v_call: TRBV20-1
j_call: TRBJ2-1
cdr3_aa: CSLAQERIQFF

v_call: TRBV14
j_call: TRBJ1-2
cdr3_aa: CASSQDTRKNYGYTF

v_call: TRBV2
j_call: TRBJ2-5
cdr3_aa: CASSTSLREAGETQYF

v_call: TRBV7-2
j_call: TRBJ2-7
cdr3_aa: CASSRPATAYEQYF

v_call: TRBV15
j_call: TRBJ2-7
cdr3_aa: CATSSGGIGSYEQYF

v_call: TRBV7-2
j_call: TRBJ1-1
cdr3_aa: CASSRNTEAFF

v_call: TRBV13
j_call: TRBJ1-3
cdr3_aa: CASSPGQGRDTIYF

v_call: TRBV9
j_call: TRBJ2-7
cdr3_aa: CASSAPTRDEQYF

v_call: TRBV27
j_call: TRBJ2-7
cdr3_aa: CASSLRWGGEQYF

v_call: TRBV27
j_call: TRBJ2-5
cdr3_aa: CASSRWDLGRETQYF

v_call: TRBV7-9
j_call: TRBJ1-3
cdr3_aa: CASSLAGSGTIYF

v_call: TRBV15
j_call: TRBJ2-7
cdr3_aa: CATSRGRDRGYEQYF

v_call: TRBV28
j_call: TRBJ2-3
cdr3_aa: CASSLWLSTSGRGGGTDTQYF

v_call: TRBV15
j_call: TRBJ2-2
cdr3_aa: CATSRGAGELFF

v_call: TRBV27
j_call: TRBJ2-1
cdr3_aa: CASSSGTSGYEQFF

v_call: TRBV4-1
j_call: TRBJ2-7
cdr3_aa: CASSQEQGAVYEQYF

v_call: TRBV6-5
j_call: TRBJ2-7
cdr3_aa: CASSSTGVLPYEQYF

v_call: TRBV11-2
j_call: TRBJ2-5
cdr3_aa: CASSPWTTQETQYF

v_call: TRBV11-2
j_call: TRBJ2-7
cdr3_aa: CASSLGQGDWHEQYF

v_call: TRBV4-1
j_call: TRBJ2-1
cdr3_aa: CASSHGLAAYNEQFF

v_call: TRBV5-6
j_call: TRBJ2-7
cdr3_aa: CASRRTGVGHEQYF

v_call: TRBV27
j_call: TRBJ1-4
cdr3_aa: CASSLAGGKRRKTVF

v_call: TRBV3-1/TRBV3-2
j_call: TRBJ2-5
cdr3_aa: CASSLPGTGTETQYF

v_call: TRBV4-1
j_call: TRBJ2-2
cdr3_aa: CASGMGGTGFAGELFF

v_call: TRBV27
j_call: TRBJ2-1
cdr3_aa: CASSDGGRASYNEQFF

v_call: TRBV9
j_call: TRBJ1-1
cdr3_aa: CASSVGGLTEAFF

v_call: TRBV28
j_call: TRBJ2-2
cdr3_aa: CASRTQGTGELFF

v_call: TRBV7-7
j_call: TRBJ2-2
cdr3_aa: CASSLAPLAVNTGELFF

v_call: TRBV19
j_call: TRBJ2-1
cdr3_aa: CASSIRYEQFF